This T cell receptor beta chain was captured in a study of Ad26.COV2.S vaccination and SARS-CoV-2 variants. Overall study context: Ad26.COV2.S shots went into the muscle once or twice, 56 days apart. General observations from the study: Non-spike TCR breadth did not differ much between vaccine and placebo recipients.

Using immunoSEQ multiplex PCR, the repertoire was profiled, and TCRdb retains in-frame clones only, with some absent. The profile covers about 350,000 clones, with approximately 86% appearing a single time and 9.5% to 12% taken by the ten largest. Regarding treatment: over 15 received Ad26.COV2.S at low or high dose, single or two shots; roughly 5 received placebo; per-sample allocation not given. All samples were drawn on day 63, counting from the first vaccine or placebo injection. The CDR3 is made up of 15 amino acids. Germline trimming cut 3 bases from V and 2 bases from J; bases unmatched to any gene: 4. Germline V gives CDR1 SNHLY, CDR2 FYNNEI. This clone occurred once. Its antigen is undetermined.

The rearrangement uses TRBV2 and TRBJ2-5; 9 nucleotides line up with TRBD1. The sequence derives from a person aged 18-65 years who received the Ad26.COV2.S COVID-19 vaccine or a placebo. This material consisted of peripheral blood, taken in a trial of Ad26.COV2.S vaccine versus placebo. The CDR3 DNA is TGTGCCAGCAGTGAGGGACAGGGAGTACAAGAGACCCAGTACTTC. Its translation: CASSEGQGVQETQYF.